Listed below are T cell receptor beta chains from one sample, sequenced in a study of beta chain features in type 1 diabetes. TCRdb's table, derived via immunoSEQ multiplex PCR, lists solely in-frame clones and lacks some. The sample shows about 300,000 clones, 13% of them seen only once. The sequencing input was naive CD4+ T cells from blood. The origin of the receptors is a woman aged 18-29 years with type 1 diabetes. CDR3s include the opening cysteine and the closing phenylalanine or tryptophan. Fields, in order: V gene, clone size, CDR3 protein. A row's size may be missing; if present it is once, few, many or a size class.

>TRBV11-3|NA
CASSPLASTDTQYF
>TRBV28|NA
CASSPGDKMNTEAFF
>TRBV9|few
CASSVFAGASYEQYF
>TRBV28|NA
CASSPGQVPTGELFF
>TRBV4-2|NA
CASSQDRETYNEQFF
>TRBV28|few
CASRRGSHAGELFF
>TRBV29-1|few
CSVRDSGYGYTF
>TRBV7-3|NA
CASSATGGEQYF
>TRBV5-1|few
CASSDKTETYGYTF
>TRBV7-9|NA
CASSLVTALYGYTF
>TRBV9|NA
CASSAQVAFSNEQFF
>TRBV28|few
CASSSGRGYYNEQFF
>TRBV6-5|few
CASRLQGRAFF
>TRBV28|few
CASSSPGLADTDTQYF
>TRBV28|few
CASSSYGETQYF
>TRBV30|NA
CAWSVRWGAGGRYNEQFF
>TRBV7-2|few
CASSSTWYEQYF
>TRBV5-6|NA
CASSPGQGDEKLFF
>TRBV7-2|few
CASSSWASGTDTQYF
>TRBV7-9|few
CASRGSGSGNEQFF
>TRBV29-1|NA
CSVRFSGRYNEQFF
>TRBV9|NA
CASSHRSSGTYNEQFF
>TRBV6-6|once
CASKRSESGGSYGYTF